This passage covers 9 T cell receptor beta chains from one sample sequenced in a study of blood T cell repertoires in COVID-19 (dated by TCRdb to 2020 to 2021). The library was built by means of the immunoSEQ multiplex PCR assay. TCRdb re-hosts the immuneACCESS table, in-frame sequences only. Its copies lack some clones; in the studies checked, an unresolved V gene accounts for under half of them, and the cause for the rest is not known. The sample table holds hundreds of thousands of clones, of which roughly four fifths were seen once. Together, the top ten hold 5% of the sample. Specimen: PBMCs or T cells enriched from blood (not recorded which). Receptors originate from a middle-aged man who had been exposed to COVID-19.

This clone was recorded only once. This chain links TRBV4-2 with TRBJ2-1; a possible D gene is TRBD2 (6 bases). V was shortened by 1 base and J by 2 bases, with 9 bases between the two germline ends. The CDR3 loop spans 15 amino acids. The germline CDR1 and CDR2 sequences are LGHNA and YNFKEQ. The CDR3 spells CASSQVGGTYNEQFF. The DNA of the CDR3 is TGTGCCAGCAGCCAAGTGGGAGGTACCTACAATGAGCAGTTCTTC.

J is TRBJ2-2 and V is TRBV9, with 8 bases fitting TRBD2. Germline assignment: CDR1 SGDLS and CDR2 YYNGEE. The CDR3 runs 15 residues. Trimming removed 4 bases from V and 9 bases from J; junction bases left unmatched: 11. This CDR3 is CASSSGGGRSRELFF. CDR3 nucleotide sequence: TGTGCCAGCAGCTCCGGGGGGGGAAGGAGTCGGGAGCTGTTTTTT.

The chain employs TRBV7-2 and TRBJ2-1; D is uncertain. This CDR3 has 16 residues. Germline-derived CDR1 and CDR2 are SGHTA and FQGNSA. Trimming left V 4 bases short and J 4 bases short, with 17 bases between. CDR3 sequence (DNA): TGTGCCAGCAGCTCCCTTTCTGCTGTTGAGTACAATGAGCAGTTCTTC. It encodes CASSSLSAVEYNEQFF.

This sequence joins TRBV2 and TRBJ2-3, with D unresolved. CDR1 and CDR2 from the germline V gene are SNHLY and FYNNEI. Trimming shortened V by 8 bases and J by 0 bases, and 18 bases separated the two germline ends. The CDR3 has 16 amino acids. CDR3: CASLLGGTISTDTQYF. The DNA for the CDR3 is TGTGCCAGCTTGCTCGGCGGAACAATAAGCACAGATACGCAGTATTTT.

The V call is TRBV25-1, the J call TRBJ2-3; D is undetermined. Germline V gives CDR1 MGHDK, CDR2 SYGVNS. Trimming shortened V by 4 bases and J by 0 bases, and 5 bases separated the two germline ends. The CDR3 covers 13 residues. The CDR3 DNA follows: TGTGCCAGCAGTGTAAGCAGCACAGATACGCAGTATTTT. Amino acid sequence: CASSVSSTDTQYF.

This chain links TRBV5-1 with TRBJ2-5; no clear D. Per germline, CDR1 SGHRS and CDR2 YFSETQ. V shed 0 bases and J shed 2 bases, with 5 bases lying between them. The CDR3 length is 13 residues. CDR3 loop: CASSLGQQETQYF. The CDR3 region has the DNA TGCGCCAGCAGCTTGGGGCAACAAGAGACCCAGTACTTC.

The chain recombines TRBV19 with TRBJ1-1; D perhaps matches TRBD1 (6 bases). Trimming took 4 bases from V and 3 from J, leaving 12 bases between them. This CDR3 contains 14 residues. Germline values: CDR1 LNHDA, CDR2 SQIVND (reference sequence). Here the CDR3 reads CASSKNRVDTEAFF. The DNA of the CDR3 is TGTGCCAGTAGTAAAAACAGGGTGGACACTGAAGCTTTCTTT.

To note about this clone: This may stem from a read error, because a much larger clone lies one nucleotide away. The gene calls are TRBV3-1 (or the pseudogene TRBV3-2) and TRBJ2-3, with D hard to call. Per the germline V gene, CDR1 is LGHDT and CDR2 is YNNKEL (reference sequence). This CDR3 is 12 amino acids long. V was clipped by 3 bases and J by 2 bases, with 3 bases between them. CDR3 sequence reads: CASSHYTDTQYF. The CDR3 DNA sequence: TGTGCCAGCAGCCACTACACAGATACGCAGTATTTT.

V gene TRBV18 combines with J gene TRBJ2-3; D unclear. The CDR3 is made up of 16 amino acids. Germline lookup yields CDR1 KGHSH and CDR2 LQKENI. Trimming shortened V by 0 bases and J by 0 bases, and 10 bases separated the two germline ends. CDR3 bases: TGTGCCAGCTCACCACCGTCAAGCGTTAGCACAGATACGCAGTATTTT. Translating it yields CASSPPSSVSTDTQYF. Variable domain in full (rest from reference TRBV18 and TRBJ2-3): NAGVMQNPRHLVRRRGQEARLRCSPMKGHSHVYWYRQLPEEGLKFMVYLQKENIIDESGMPKERFSAEFPKEGPSILRIQQVVRGDSAAYFCASSPPSSVSTDTQYFGPGTRLTVL.